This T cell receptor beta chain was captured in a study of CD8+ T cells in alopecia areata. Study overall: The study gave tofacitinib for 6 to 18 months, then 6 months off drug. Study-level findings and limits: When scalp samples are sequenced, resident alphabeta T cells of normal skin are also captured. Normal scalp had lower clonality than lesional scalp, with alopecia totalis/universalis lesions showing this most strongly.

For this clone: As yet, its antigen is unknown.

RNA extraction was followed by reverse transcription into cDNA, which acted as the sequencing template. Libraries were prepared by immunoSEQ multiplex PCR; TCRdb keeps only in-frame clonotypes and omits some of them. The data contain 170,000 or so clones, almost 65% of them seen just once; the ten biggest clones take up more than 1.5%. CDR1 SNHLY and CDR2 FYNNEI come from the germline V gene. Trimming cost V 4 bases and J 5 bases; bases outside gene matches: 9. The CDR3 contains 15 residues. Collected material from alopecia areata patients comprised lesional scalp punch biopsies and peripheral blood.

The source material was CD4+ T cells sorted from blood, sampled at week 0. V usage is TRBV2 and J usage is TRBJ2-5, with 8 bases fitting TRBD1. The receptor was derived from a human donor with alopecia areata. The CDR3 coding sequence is TGTGCCAGCAGTGCCCGACAGGGGATTTGGGAGACCCAGTACTTC. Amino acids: CASSARQGIWETQYF.